One and the same sample provided the 14 T cell receptor beta chains below, sequenced in a study of blood T cell repertoires in COVID-19. TCRdb keeps only in-frame clones here, not all; method: immunoSEQ multiplex PCR. The data hold around 140,000 clones, with 75% to 90% observed a single time. What was sequenced was peripheral blood. The source is a man at least 80 years old with acute or convalescent COVID-19.

This rearrangement joins TRBV18 to TRBJ1-1, with 8 bases lining up with TRBD1. The CDR3 sequence is 17 residues long. Germline V lookup: CDR1 KGHSH, CDR2 LQKENI. The ends lost 3 bases at V and 0 bases at J; junction bases unmatched: 9. The DNA of the CDR3 is TGTGCCAGCTCACCGTCGAAGACAGGGGCAATGAACACTGAAGCTTTCTTT. This encodes CASSPSKTGAMNTEAFF.

The chain employs TRBV5-1 and TRBJ2-3; the match to TRBD1 covers 11 bases. The germline V gene has CDR1 SGHRS and CDR2 YFSETQ. The CDR3 spans 15 residues. After removal of 4 bases from V and 4 bases from J, the junction contained 5 bases not matched to a gene. The CDR3 DNA is TGCGCCAGCAGCGGGACAGGGGGTAGTCCAGATACGCAGTATTTT. It specifies CASSGTGGSPDTQYF.

The chain has TRBV30 and TRBJ2-3; TRBD1 matches at 8 bases. The CDR3 runs 15 residues. CDR1 and CDR2 from the germline V gene are GTSNPN and SVGIG (reference sequence). V lost 2 bases to trimming and J lost 2 bases; unmatched junction nucleotides: 6. This CDR3 is CAWSPGQGATDTQYF. CDR3 sequence (DNA): TGTGCCTGGAGTCCGGGCCAGGGGGCCACAGATACGCAGTATTTT.

J is TRBJ2-5 and V is TRBV5-4, with 15 nucleotides matching TRBD2. Germline loops: CDR1 SGHNT, CDR2 YYREEE (reference sequence). V lost 3 bases, J lost 4 bases, and 1 base stayed unmatched. The length of the CDR3 is 15 residues. Here the CDR3 reads CASSWTSGGAETQYF. The CDR3 DNA sequence: TGTGCCAGCAGCTGGACTAGCGGGGGGGCAGAGACCCAGTACTTC. The whole variable domain, remainder taken from reference TRBV5-4 and TRBJ2-5, is ETGVTQSPTHLIKTRGQQVTLRCSSQSGHNTVSWYQQALGQGPQFIFQYYREEENGRGNFPPRFSGLQFPNYSSELNVNALELDDSALYLCASSWTSGGAETQYFGPGTRLLVL.

The gene calls are TRBV6-1 and TRBJ1-3; no firm D call. The germline gives CDR1 MNHNS, CDR2 SASEGT. The length of the CDR3 is 15 residues. V dropped 3 bases and J dropped 0 bases, with 9 bases sitting between them. Here the CDR3 reads CASSDVGISGNTIYF. The CDR3, as DNA: TGTGCCAGCAGTGATGTCGGTATCTCTGGAAACACCATATATTTT.

The J gene is TRBJ1-3, the V gene TRBV6-1; maybe TRBD1 (6 bases). V was trimmed by 2 bases and J by 0 bases, leaving 14 bases between them. The CDR3 spans 17 residues. Germline assignment: CDR1 MNHNS and CDR2 SASEGT. The CDR3 protein is CASSEQGRVNSGNTIYF. Written as DNA, the CDR3 is TGTGCCAGCAGTGAACAGGGGCGCGTTAACTCTGGAAACACCATATATTTT.

The rearrangement links TRBV7-2 to TRBJ2-5; the match to TRBD2 covers 11 bases. From germline, CDR1 is SGHTA and CDR2 FQGNSA. After removal of 0 bases from V and 5 bases from J, the junction contained 5 bases not matched to a gene. The CDR3 covers 16 residues. The CDR3 loop reads CASSLAQGLADETQYF. For the CDR3, the DNA is TGTGCCAGCAGCTTAGCGCAGGGACTAGCGGACGAGACCCAGTACTTC.

The chain has TRBV29-1 and TRBJ2-5; tentative D call: TRBD1 (5 bases). V shed 5 bases and J shed 5 bases, with 18 bases lying between them. The CDR3 contains 14 residues. Germline CDR1 is SQVTM and CDR2 is ANQGSEA. Here the CDR3 reads CSVSPVVGPETQYF. In DNA, the CDR3 is TGCAGCGTTAGTCCAGTAGTGGGGCCGGAGACCCAGTACTTC.

This chain connects TRBV5-1 to TRBJ1-1, with 10 nucleotides matching TRBD1. V lost 4 bases to trimming and J lost 0 bases; unmatched junction nucleotides: 6. The CDR3 runs to 16 residues. Germline loops: CDR1 SGHRS, CDR2 YFSETQ. The CDR3 loop is CASSPTGGPMNTEAFF. The CDR3, as DNA: TGCGCCAGCAGCCCGACAGGGGGCCCAATGAACACTGAAGCTTTCTTT.

This chain links TRBV2 with TRBJ2-7; TRBD2 matches at 8 bases. The germline CDR1 and CDR2 sequences are SNHLY and FYNNEI. The junction had 3 bases not matched to a gene; V was cut back by 2 bases and J by 0 bases. This CDR3 region has 15 residues. The CDR3 DNA reads TGTGCCAGCAGTGAAAGCGGGGGATACTCCTACGAGCAGTACTTC. It codes for CASSESGGYSYEQYF.

The chain uses TRBV5-1 and TRBJ2-1; D possibly corresponds to TRBD1 (6 bases). The V end was cut by 0 bases, the J end by 8 bases, with 18 bases between. Germline loops: CDR1 SGHRS, CDR2 YFSETQ. The CDR3 sequence is 16 residues long. CDR3 sequence reads: CASSLADSRAFDEQFF. CDR3 nucleotide sequence: TGCGCCAGCAGCTTGGCGGACAGTAGGGCTTTCGATGAGCAGTTCTTC.

This clone was counted a single time. The genes are TRBV4-1 and TRBJ2-7, with 9 bases lining up with TRBD1. With V trimmed by 5 bases and J by 4 bases, 6 bases remained unmatched. The CDR3 is made up of 14 amino acids. Germline V gives CDR1 MGHRA, CDR2 YSYEKL. The CDR3 nucleotides read TGCGCCAGCAGCAGCGGGACAGGGTCTTACGAGCAGTACTTC. Protein sequence: CASSSGTGSYEQYF.

The chain combines TRBV7-8 with TRBJ2-7, with 8 bases fitting TRBD1. Germline V gives CDR1 SGHVS, CDR2 FQNEAQ. V trimming: 4 bases; J trimming: 7 bases; junction bases outside the gene matches: 15. There are 16 residues in the CDR3. CDR3: CASSWNAGGAAGEQYF. DNA of the CDR3: TGTGCCAGCAGCTGGAATGCAGGGGGCGCGGCGGGTGAGCAGTACTTC.

The J gene is TRBJ2-2, the V gene TRBV9; 16 bases line up with TRBD2. The CDR3 extends over 16 amino acids. Germline V lookup: CDR1 SGDLS, CDR2 YYNGEE. V lost 6 bases, J lost 6 bases, and 5 bases stayed unmatched. CDR3 in amino acids: CASTPGTSGRAGELFF. CDR3 in DNA: TGTGCCAGCACCCCCGGGACTAGCGGGAGGGCCGGGGAGCTGTTTTTT.